These T cell receptor beta chains were read from a single sample in a study of response to subunit inactivated influenza vaccine. Each CDR3 protein gets one entry after TCRdb re-called the RT-PCR reads with MiXCR. The sample carries a few hundred thousand distinct CDR3 sequences, approximately 15% recorded once. Source: PBMCs from blood, taken roughly 12 days after vaccination. Source of these receptors: a man aged 50-60 years who received an inactivated influenza vaccine. The CDR3 runs from the conserved cysteine through the conserved F or W. D genes are given only for firm matches. Clone size, where shown, is once, few, many, or a class for clones that have expanded.

d_gene,len,abundance,v_gene,j_gene,CDR3aa,CDR3nt
TRBD2,17,few,TRBV9,TRBJ2-7,CASSVGDSGRSAYEQYF,TGTGCCAGCAGCGTAGGTGATAGCGGGAGGTCCGCCTACGAGCAGTACTTC
-,15,few,TRBV5-6,TRBJ2-1,CASSWAGAAYNEQFF,TGTGCCAGCAGCTGGGCAGGGGCTGCCTACAATGAGCAGTTCTTC
-,14,-,TRBV29-1,TRBJ1-3,CSVDWGISGNTIYF,TGCAGCGTTGATTGGGGGATCTCTGGAAACACCATATATTTT
TRBD2,15,many,TRBV4-3,TRBJ2-7,CASSQEPSGTGEQYF,TGCGCCAGCAGCCAAGAACCTAGCGGGACGGGGGAGCAGTACTTC
-,18,-,TRBV5-1,TRBJ1-1,CASSGGLVNPKMNTEAFF,TGCGCCAGCAGCGGTGGACTGGTGAACCCCAAGATGAACACTGAAGCTTTCTTT
-,16,few,TRBV7-2,TRBJ1-6,CASSLVTGGNNSPLHF,TGTGCCAGCAGCTTAGTTACGGGAGGGAATAATTCACCCCTCCACTTT
TRBD1,14,-,TRBV5-1,TRBJ2-5,CASSGTGVEETQYF,TGCGCCAGCAGTGGGACAGGGGTAGAAGAGACCCAGTACTTC
-,12,few,TRBV29-1,TRBJ2-7,CSVRTESYEQYF,TGCAGCGTTAGGACGGAGAGCTACGAGCAGTACTTC
-,16,-,TRBV12-3/TRBV12-4,TRBJ2-2,CASSSSGQGWTGELFF,-
TRBD2,15,many,TRBV29-1,TRBJ2-3,CSFSLAGGGTDTQYF,TGCAGCTTTTCCCTAGCGGGAGGGGGCACAGATACGCAGTATTTT
-,15,few,TRBV7-9,TRBJ2-5,CASSTREGGGETQYF,TGTGCCAGCAGCACCCGTGAGGGGGGAGGAGAGACCCAGTACTTC
TRBD2,14,few,TRBV6-7,TRBJ2-7,CARPKTSEAYEQYF,TGTGCCAGACCAAAGACTAGCGAAGCCTACGAGCAGTACTTC
TRBD2,17,few,TRBV7-2,TRBJ2-3,CASSLGALAGNTDTQYF,TGTGCCAGCAGCTTAGGAGCGCTAGCGGGAAACACAGATACGCAGTATTTT
-,14,many,TRBV10-3,TRBJ2-1,CAISKQGSHNEQFF,TGTGCCATCAGTAAACAGGGATCTCACAATGAGCAGTTCTTC
-,14,-,TRBV2,TRBJ1-1,CASSPPGDDTEAFF,TGTGCCAGCAGTCCTCCAGGGGACGACACTGAAGCTTTCTTT
TRBD1,16,-,TRBV7-2,TRBJ2-2,CASSSKTGRSTGELFF,TGTGCCAGCAGCTCAAAGACAGGGCGAAGTACCGGGGAGCTGTTTTTT
-,14,-,TRBV19,TRBJ2-2,CASSAGTNTGELFF,TGTGCCAGTAGTGCGGGAACGAACACCGGGGAGCTGTTTTTT
-,13,few,TRBV7-2,TRBJ2-7,CASRKGGRGEQYF,TGTGCCAGCAGAAAAGGGGGGAGGGGCGAGCAGTACTTC
-,13,few,TRBV5-8,TRBJ2-7,CASSWDIDYEQYF,TGTGCCAGCAGCTGGGACATAGACTACGAGCAGTACTTC
TRBD2,19,-,TRBV11-1,TRBJ2-3,CASSLGSSGRPRSTDTQYF,TGTGCCAGCAGCTTAGGATCCAGCGGGAGGCCCCGAAGCACAGATACGCAGTATTTT
TRBD2,20,many,TRBV24-1,TRBJ2-2,CATSDFDLAGRTANTGELFF,TGTGCCACCAGTGATTTTGATCTAGCGGGAAGAACCGCGAACACCGGGGAGCTGTTTTTT
-,16,-,TRBV18,TRBJ2-6,CASSPVHSSGANVLTF,TGTGCCAGCTCACCGGTCCACAGCTCTGGGGCCAACGTCCTGACTTTC
-,15,-,TRBV4-2,TRBJ2-1,CASSPTRDFINEQFF,TGTGCCAGCAGCCCCACCCGGGATTTCATCAATGAGCAGTTCTTC
-,13,few,TRBV7-2,TRBJ2-7,CASSPGPRAAQYF,TGTGCCAGCAGTCCCGGGCCCCGGGCGGCGCAGTACTTC
TRBD2,15,few,TRBV9,TRBJ2-2,CASRDGGANTGELFF,TGTGCCAGCAGGGATGGGGGGGCGAACACCGGGGAGCTGTTTTTT
TRBD1,13,many,TRBV6-5,TRBJ1-1,CASSSTGKAEAFF,TGTGCCAGCAGTTCGACAGGGAAGGCTGAAGCTTTCTTT
TRBD1,14,-,TRBV6-2/TRBV6-3,TRBJ1-1,CASYRTGMNTEAFF,TGTGCCAGCTATCGGACAGGAATGAACACTGAAGCTTTCTTT
TRBD1,14,-,TRBV7-2,TRBJ1-2,CASIDGTGNYGYTF,TGTGCCAGCATCGACGGGACAGGGAACTATGGCTACACCTTC
TRBD1,13,-,TRBV10-2,TRBJ2-1,CASTRGRQGRQFF,TGCGCCAGCACCAGGGGACGACAGGGGCGGCAGTTCTTC
-,15,-,TRBV7-3,TRBJ1-6,CASSRTSFGNSPLHF,TGTGCCAGCAGCAGGACTTCTTTTGGGAATTCACCCCTCCACTTT
TRBD2,14,-,TRBV20-1,TRBJ2-5,CSASRGRAGETQYF,TGCAGTGCTTCACGCGGGAGGGCCGGTGAGACCCAGTACTTC
-,14,-,TRBV11-2,TRBJ1-4,CASSLASGSEKLFF,TGTGCCAGCAGCTTAGCCTCTGGTAGTGAAAAACTGTTTTTT
TRBD1,18,few,TRBV11-2,TRBJ1-4,CASSPNPGTGGAYEKLFF,TGTGCCAGCAGCCCGAACCCCGGGACAGGGGGCGCTTATGAAAAACTGTTTTTT
TRBD1,15,few,TRBV7-2,TRBJ2-2,CASSLGQGGIGELFF,TGTGCCAGCAGCTTAGGACAGGGGGGTATCGGGGAGCTGTTTTTT
-,17,few,TRBV7-2,TRBJ2-3,CASSPSRWTFGTDTQYF,TGTGCCAGCAGCCCAAGCAGATGGACCTTTGGCACAGATACGCAGTATTTT
-,15,few,TRBV9,TRBJ2-2,CASSVALTSTGELFF,TGTGCCAGCAGCGTGGCCCTTACTTCGACCGGGGAGCTGTTTTTT
-,16,-,TRBV5-6,TRBJ1-1,CASSSTTRRGGTEAFF,TGTGCCAGCAGCTCCACTACCCGCAGGGGAGGGACTGAAGCTTTCTTT
-,15,many,TRBV7-8,TRBJ1-5,CASSSSHGSNQPQHF,TGTGCCAGCAGCAGTAGTCACGGGAGCAATCAGCCCCAGCATTTT